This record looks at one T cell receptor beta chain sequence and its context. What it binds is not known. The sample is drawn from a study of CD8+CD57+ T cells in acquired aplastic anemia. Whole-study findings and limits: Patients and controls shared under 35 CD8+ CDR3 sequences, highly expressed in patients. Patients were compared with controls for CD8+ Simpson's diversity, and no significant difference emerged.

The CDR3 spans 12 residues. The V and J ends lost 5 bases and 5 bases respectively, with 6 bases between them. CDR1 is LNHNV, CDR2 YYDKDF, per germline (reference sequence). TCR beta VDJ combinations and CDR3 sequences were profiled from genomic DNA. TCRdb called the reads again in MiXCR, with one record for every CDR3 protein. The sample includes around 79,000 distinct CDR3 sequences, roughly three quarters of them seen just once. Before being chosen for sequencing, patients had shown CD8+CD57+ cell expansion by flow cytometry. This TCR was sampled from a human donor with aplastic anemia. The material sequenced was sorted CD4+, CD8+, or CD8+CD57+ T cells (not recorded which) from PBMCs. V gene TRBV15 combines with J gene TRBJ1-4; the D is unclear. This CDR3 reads CATSQYNEKLFF. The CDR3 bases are TGTGCCACCAGCCAGTACAATGAAAAACTGTTTTTT.